The 9 T cell receptor beta chains in this list originate from one sample, sequenced in a study of cytomegalovirus exposure and HLA in healthy donors. Profiled with immunoSEQ multiplex PCR; TCRdb holds only in-frame clones, not every one. This sample yields around 250,000 clones, of which nearly 90% are seen a single time; around 0.34% belongs to the top ten. Material: PBMCs. The source is a woman aged 18-29 years in good health and CMV-seronegative.

J is TRBJ1-3 and V is TRBV6-6; unclear D gene. V lost 0 bases and J 2 bases, leaving 8 bases between the germline ends. This CDR3 has 15 amino acids. Germline lookup yields CDR1 MNHNY and CDR2 SVGAGI (reference sequence). This CDR3 reads CASSYSRLPGNTIYF. The CDR3 nucleotides are TGTGCCAGCAGTTACTCGAGGCTTCCTGGAAACACCATATATTTT.

This chain uses TRBV9 with TRBJ2-7, with D possibly matching TRBD2 (6 bases). Trimming stripped 3 bases from V and 3 bases from J, with 10 bases between. CDR3 size: 13 residues. Germline-derived CDR1 and CDR2 are SGDLS and YYNGEE. CDR3: CASSASGVYEQYF. CDR3 DNA sequence: TGTGCCAGCAGCGCCTCGGGGGTCTACGAGCAGTACTTC.

This clone occurred once. V is TRBV10-3 and J is TRBJ2-7; 11 bases map to TRBD1. The J segment lost 6 bases and the V segment lost 3 bases, leaving 4 bases of the junction unmatched. The CDR3 runs to 14 residues. Germline-derived CDR1 and CDR2 are ENHRY and SYGVKD. CDR3: CAISEGQGALEQYF. CDR3 coding DNA: TGTGCCATCAGTGAAGGACAGGGGGCTCTCGAGCAGTACTTC.

The genes are TRBV7-6 and TRBJ2-2; D perhaps matches TRBD1 (6 bases). Trimming stripped 5 bases from V and 4 bases from J, with 14 bases between. Germline V gives CDR1 SGHVS, CDR2 FNYEAQ. CDR3 length equals 15 residues. The CDR3 reads CASSRTGTPTGELFF. The CDR3 bases are TGTGCCAGCAGCCGGACCGGGACACCCACCGGGGAGCTGTTTTTT.

The chain links TRBV2 to TRBJ1-1, with no clear D. The CDR3 is made up of 14 amino acids. Deletions cut 4 bases from V and 4 bases from J, with 13 bases between. Germline values: CDR1 SNHLY, CDR2 FYNNEI. The CDR3 reads CASSGRGSSTEAFF. DNA of the CDR3: TGTGCCAGCAGTGGGCGGGGATCGAGCACTGAAGCTTTCTTT. The full variable domain, in which reference TRBV2 and TRBJ1-1 provide the parts outside the CDR3, is EPEVTQTPSHQVTQMGQEVILRCVPISNHLYFYWYRQILGQKVEFLVSFYNNEISEKSEIFDDQFSVERPDGSNFTLKIRSTKLEDSAMYFCASSGRGSSTEAFFGQGTRLTVV.

The V gene is TRBV4-1, the J gene TRBJ1-3; D uncertain. The length of the CDR3 is 14 residues. Per germline, CDR1 MGHRA and CDR2 YSYEKL. Trimming took off 4 bases at V and 0 bases at J, with 7 bases between the two ends. The DNA of the CDR3 is TGCGCCAGCAGCCCATCGAGCTCTGGAAACACCATATATTTT. Translating it yields CASSPSSSGNTIYF.

This clone was counted once. The genes are TRBV27 and TRBJ1-4; TRBD1 might be the D (6 bases). Trimming left V 5 bases short and J 0 bases short, with 10 bases between. Germline values: CDR1 MNHEY, CDR2 SMNVEV (reference sequence). The CDR3 totals 15 residues. CDR3 in amino acids: CASSHRVATNEKLFF. Written as DNA, the CDR3 is TGTGCCAGCAGTCACAGGGTTGCAACTAATGAAAAACTGTTTTTT.

In its sample, this clone was seen a few times. V and J are TRBV4-1 and TRBJ1-2, with 8 bases lining up with TRBD1. After removal of 3 bases from V and 7 bases from J, the junction contained 4 bases not matched to a gene. The CDR3 covers 13 residues. The germline gives CDR1 MGHRA, CDR2 YSYEKL. In DNA form, the CDR3 reads TGCGCCAGCAGCCACGGGCAGGGGGCTGGCTACACCTTC. Translating it yields CASSHGQGAGYTF.

V usage is TRBV2 and J usage is TRBJ2-7, with TRBD2 identical over 10 bases. The V gene's germline CDR1 is SNHLY and CDR2 FYNNEI. The CDR3 is made up of 14 amino acids. J lost 1 base, V lost 8 bases, and 5 bases had no gene match. CDR3: CASVGTSVSYEQYF. The CDR3, as DNA: TGTGCCAGCGTCGGGACTAGCGTTTCCTACGAGCAGTACTTC. Full variable domain (missing parts from reference TRBV2 and TRBJ2-7): EPEVTQTPSHQVTQMGQEVILRCVPISNHLYFYWYRQILGQKVEFLVSFYNNEISEKSEIFDDQFSVERPDGSNFTLKIRSTKLEDSAMYFCASVGTSVSYEQYFGPGTRLTVT.